The sequence of this T cell receptor (beta chain) was determined in a study of OX40 agonist ivuxolimab in advanced cancers. Study-wide background: Averaging 60 years in age, with a range of roughly 23 to 80, the cohort was more than 75% male. Three individuals attained partial responses, comprising one hepatocellular carcinoma case and two cutaneous melanoma cases. Regarding the study as a whole: The study found that CD8+ T cells averaged more expanded clones than CD4+.

Autoimmune disease history or systemic immunosuppression led to patients being barred. The CDR3 runs 12 residues. V dropped 6 bases and J dropped 6 bases, with 11 bases sitting between them. From germline, CDR1 is SEHNR and CDR2 FQNEAQ (reference sequence). This clone was found a few times. Its antigen is still unknown. The table came from immunoSEQ multiplex PCR; TCRdb's copy has only in-frame clones and leaves some out. The sample carries 99,000 or so clones, 95% to 97% recorded once. This specimen was CD4+ or CD8+ T cells sorted from blood, taken in a trial of the OX40 agonist ivuxolimab. This sequence joins TRBV7-9 and TRBJ1-1; a possible D gene is TRBD1 (5 bases). This receptor was obtained from an adult with an advanced solid tumor such as melanoma, head and neck, liver or kidney cancer. For the CDR3, the DNA is TGTGCCAGCAGACGAGGGGCAGCTGAAGCTTTCTTT. Its translation: CASRRGAAEAFF. The whole variable domain, remainder taken from reference TRBV7-9 and TRBJ1-1, is DTGVSQNPRHKITKRGQNVTFRCDPISEHNRLYWYRQTLGQGPEFLTYFQNEAQLEKSRLLSDRFSAERPKGSFSTLEIQRTEQGDSAMYLCASRRGAAEAFFGQGTRLTVV.